Following are 5 T cell receptor beta chains from one sample sequenced in a study of siplizumab effects on memory and regulatory T cells. Sequencing used immunoSEQ multiplex PCR; TCRdb keeps in-frame clones, though not all of them. The table has about 100,000 clones, 80% to 95% seen once. The sequencing sample was made of CD4+ T cells sorted from blood. The source is a human donor in good health.

The rearrangement links TRBV28 to TRBJ2-7; D tentatively reads TRBD1 or TRBD2 (5 bases each). Germline V CDR1 and CDR2: MDHEN, SYDVKM. V was clipped by 10 bases and J by 3 bases, with 16 bases between them. The CDR3 consists of 13 residues. CDR3 coding DNA: TGTGCCACCACACCGGGACGGATCTACGAGCAGTACTTC. Protein sequence: CATTPGRIYEQYF. Complete variable domain (other parts from reference TRBV28 and TRBJ2-7): DVKVTQSSRYLVKRTGEKVFLECVQDMDHENMFWYRQDPGLGLRLIYFSYDVKMKEKGDIPEGYSVSREKKERFSLILESASTNQTSMYLCATTPGRIYEQYFGPGTRLTVT.

The chain uses TRBV7-2 and TRBJ1-1, with no clear D. Germline V gene sequence: CDR1 SGHTA, CDR2 FQGNSA. The CDR3 extends over 14 amino acids. Trimming stripped 0 bases from V and 4 bases from J, with 9 bases between. The CDR3 coding sequence is TGTGCCAGCAGCTTAGCGGGGAGAAGCACTGAAGCTTTCTTT. Encoded protein: CASSLAGRSTEAFF.

The V and J genes are TRBV5-1 and TRBJ2-2, with 8 bases fitting TRBD2. J was trimmed by 4 bases and V by 2 bases; bases with no gene match: 4. The length of the CDR3 is 15 residues. Germline CDR1 SGHRS, CDR2 YFSETQ. CDR3 nucleotide sequence: TGCGCCAGCAGCTTTAGCGGGGAAGGCACCGGGGAGCTGTTTTTT. This encodes CASSFSGEGTGELFF.

CDR3 bases: TGTGCCAGCAGCTCAAGCATGAACACTGAAGCTTTCTTT. Translating it yields CASSSSMNTEAFF. This chain links TRBV7-7 with TRBJ1-1; D not resolved. Germline CDR1 reads SSHAT; CDR2 reads FNYEAQ (reference sequence). V was clipped by 4 bases and J by 0 bases, with 6 bases between them. This CDR3 comprises 13 residues.

V and J are TRBV9 and TRBJ2-3; D tentatively fits TRBD1 or TRBD2 (5 bases each). V lost 4 bases and J lost 5, with 14 bases in between. From germline, CDR1 is SGDLS and CDR2 YYNGEE. CDR3 size: 14 residues. The CDR3 loop reads CASSTRDGGDTQYF. The CDR3 DNA is TGTGCCAGCAGCACCCGGGACGGCGGAGATACGCAGTATTTT.